Listed below are T cell receptor beta chains from one sample, sequenced in a study of somatic mutations in cytotoxic T cells in rheumatoid arthritis. This table comes from immunoSEQ multiplex PCR, and its TCRdb copy is limited to in-frame clones, with some not included. The sample has approximately 20,000 clones; over 60% are singletons. The sample taken for sequencing was CD8+ T cells sorted from blood. These receptors came from an adult with rheumatoid arthritis. The CDR3 runs from the conserved cysteine through the conserved F or W. The D gene is left open where the match is weak. The size entry is marked missing in some rows and otherwise reads once, few, many or a size class.

TRBJ2-5,TRBV30,.,.,TGTGCCTGGAGGAGGGACAAAGAGACCCAGTACTTC,CAWRRDKETQYF
TRBJ2-2,TRBV6-4,.,.,TGTGCCAGCAGTGACTCAGGACTAAGCACCGGGGAGCTGTTTTTT,CASSDSGLSTGELFF
TRBJ1-6,TRBV28,.,TRBD1,TGTGCCAGCAGTTTTGACCAGACAGGGGCCTATAATTCACCCCTCCACTTT,CASSFDQTGAYNSPLHF
TRBJ2-7,TRBV4-1,few,TRBD2,TGCGCCAGCAGGGGGGGGTACGAGCAGTACTTC,CASRGGYEQYF
TRBJ1-4,TRBV6-5,.,.,TGTGCCAGCAGTTCCACAGGCGGCCTGGAAAAACTGTTTTTT,CASSSTGGLEKLFF
TRBJ2-2,TRBV6-5,.,TRBD2,TGTGCCAGCAGTTACGGACTAGCGGGAACCGGGGAGCTGTTTTTT,CASSYGLAGTGELFF
TRBJ1-2,TRBV7-8,.,.,TGTGCCAGCAGCGCTGACAGCGTGATGGGAACTAACTATGGCTACACCTTC,CASSADSVMGTNYGYTF
TRBJ2-7,TRBV4-1,.,.,TGCGCCAGCAGCCAAGAGTCCGTAGAGGACTACGAGCAGTACTTC,CASSQESVEDYEQYF
TRBJ1-1,TRBV7-7,few,.,TGTGCCAGCAGCTTAGCCCTGAACACTGAAGCTTTCTTT,CASSLALNTEAFF
TRBJ1-2,TRBV7-6,once,TRBD1,TGTGCCAGCAGCCCGGGACAGGGGCTTAACTATGGCTACACCTTC,CASSPGQGLNYGYTF
TRBJ1-1,TRBV6-5,.,.,TGTGCCAGCAGTTATGGAACGCAGACTGAAGCTTTCTTT,CASSYGTQTEAFF
TRBJ1-4,TRBV13,.,.,TGTGCCAGCAGCTTACCGTCCCAACACCGAAAACTGTTTTTT,CASSLPSQHRKLFF
TRBJ1-3,TRBV7-2,.,TRBD1,TGTGCCAGCAGCTTGGAGGGACAGGGGCTTGCGACCATATATTTT,CASSLEGQGLATIYF
TRBJ2-7,TRBV4-1,.,.,TGCGCCAGCAGCCAAGGGGGGGGGCTATCCTACGAGCAGTACTTC,CASSQGGGLSYEQYF
TRBJ2-4,TRBV11-3,.,.,TGTGCCAGCAGCCCCAGGACGGGGCTTGCGGGGAACATTCAGTACTTC,CASSPRTGLAGNIQYF
TRBJ2-7,TRBV11-2,.,.,TGTGCCAGCAGCTTAGATTTAGGACCGGCCGAGCAGTACTTC,CASSLDLGPAEQYF
TRBJ2-2,TRBV20-1,.,.,TGCAGGGGGGGGGAGCTGTTTTTT,CRGGELFF
TRBJ2-5,TRBV2,.,TRBD1,TGTGCCAGCAGTCAGACAGGGTACCAAGAGACCCAGTACTTC,CASSQTGYQETQYF
TRBJ1-5,TRBV7-6,.,.,TGTGCCAGCAGCTTAGCATCGTCGGGCAATCAGCCCCAGCATTTT,CASSLASSGNQPQHF
TRBJ2-7,TRBV27,.,.,TGTGCCAGCAGTTTTGGCGGGGGCGCCTACGAGCAGTACTTC,CASSFGGGAYEQYF
TRBJ1-1,TRBV6-1,.,.,TGTGCCAGCAGTGTTCCCGCAATGAACACTGAAGCTTTCTTT,CASSVPAMNTEAFF
TRBJ2-1,TRBV6-5,.,.,TGTGCCAGCAGTTCATGGGGGAATGAGCAGTTCTTC,CASSSWGNEQFF
TRBJ1-2,TRBV30,.,.,TGTGCCTGGAGTGTAGGCGATGGGTATGGCTACACCTTC,CAWSVGDGYGYTF
TRBJ2-7,TRBV30,.,TRBD1,TGTGCCTGGAGTCCCGGGACAGGACTCTACGAGCAGTACTTC,CAWSPGTGLYEQYF
TRBJ1-6,TRBV19,once,.,TGTGCCAGTAGTATAGGGGGGAATTCACCCCTCCACTTT,CASSIGGNSPLHF
TRBJ2-1,TRBV5-6,.,.,TGTGCCAGCAGCTATTGGGGGGAGAATGAGCAGTTCTTC,CASSYWGENEQFF
TRBJ2-1,TRBV7-9,.,.,TGTGCCAGCAGGCATGGGGGGTATGAGCAGTTCTTC,CASRHGGYEQFF
TRBJ2-3,TRBV4-2,once,TRBD2,TGTGCCAGCAGCCAAGATCCGCGAGCGGGGGGGCCCGGAGCAGATACGCAGTATTTT,CASSQDPRAGGPGADTQYF
TRBJ1-4,TRBV5-6,once,.,TGTGCCAGCAGCCAGAACGTAGGGCTGTCTAATGAAAAACTGTTTTTT,CASSQNVGLSNEKLFF
TRBJ2-7,TRBV5-1,.,.,TGCGCCAGCAGCTTTAGGGCGGGCACCTACGAGCAGTACTTC,CASSFRAGTYEQYF
TRBJ2-3,TRBV7-9,.,.,TGTGCCAGCAGCTTACCCTCCGAGGGACTCCGCAGAGGAGATACGCAGTATTTT,CASSLPSEGLRRGDTQYF